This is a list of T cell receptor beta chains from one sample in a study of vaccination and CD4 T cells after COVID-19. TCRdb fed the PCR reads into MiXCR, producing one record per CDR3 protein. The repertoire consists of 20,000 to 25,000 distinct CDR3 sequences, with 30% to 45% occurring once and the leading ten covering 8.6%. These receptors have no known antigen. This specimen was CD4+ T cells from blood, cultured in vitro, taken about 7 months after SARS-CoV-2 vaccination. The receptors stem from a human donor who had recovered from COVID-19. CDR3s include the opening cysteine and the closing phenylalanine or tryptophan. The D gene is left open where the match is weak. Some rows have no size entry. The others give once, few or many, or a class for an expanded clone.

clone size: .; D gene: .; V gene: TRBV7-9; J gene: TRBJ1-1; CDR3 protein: CASRPPKGKRTEAFF; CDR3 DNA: TGTGCCAGCAGACCCCCTAAGGGGAAGCGCACTGAAGCTTTCTTT
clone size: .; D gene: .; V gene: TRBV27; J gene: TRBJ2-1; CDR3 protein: CASRAYNEQFF; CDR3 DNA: TGTGCCAGCAGGGCCTACAATGAGCAGTTCTTC
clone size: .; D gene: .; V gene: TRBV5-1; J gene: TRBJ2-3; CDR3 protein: CASSGGTASTDTQYF; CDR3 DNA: TGCGCCAGCAGTGGGGGGACAGCAAGCACAGATACGCAGTATTTT
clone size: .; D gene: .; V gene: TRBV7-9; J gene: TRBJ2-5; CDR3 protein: CASTPTGRETQYF; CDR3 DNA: TGTGCCAGCACGCCAACTGGAAGAGAGACCCAGTACTTC
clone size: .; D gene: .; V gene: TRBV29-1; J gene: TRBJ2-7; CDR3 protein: CSVVFQGLYEQYF; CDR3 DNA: TGCAGCGTTGTCTTCCAAGGCCTCTACGAGCAGTACTTC
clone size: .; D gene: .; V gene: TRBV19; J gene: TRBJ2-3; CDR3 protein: CASARTAHRTDTQYF; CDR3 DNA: TGTGCCAGCGCCAGGACAGCGCACCGCACAGATACGCAGTATTTT
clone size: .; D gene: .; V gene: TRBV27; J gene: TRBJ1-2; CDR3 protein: CASSPSTGRANYGYTF; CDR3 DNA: TGTGCCAGCAGTCCGTCGACAGGCCGAGCTAACTATGGCTACACCTTC
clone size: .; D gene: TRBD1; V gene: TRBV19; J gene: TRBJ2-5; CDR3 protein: CASSIAMDRGKETQYF; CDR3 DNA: TGTGCCAGTAGTATAGCCATGGACAGGGGAAAGGAGACCCAGTACTTC
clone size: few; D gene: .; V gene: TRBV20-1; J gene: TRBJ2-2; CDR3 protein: CSAIKNTGELFF; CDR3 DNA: TGCAGTGCCATTAAGAACACCGGGGAGCTGTTTTTT
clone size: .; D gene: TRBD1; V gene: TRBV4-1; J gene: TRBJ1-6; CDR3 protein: CASSLRTGTPSSPLHF; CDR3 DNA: TGCGCCAGCAGCCTAAGGACAGGCACTCCGAGTTCACCCCTCCACTTT
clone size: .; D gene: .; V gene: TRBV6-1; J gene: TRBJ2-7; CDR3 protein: CASSRQAFYEQYF; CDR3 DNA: TGTGCCAGCAGTCGACAGGCTTTCTACGAGCAGTACTTC
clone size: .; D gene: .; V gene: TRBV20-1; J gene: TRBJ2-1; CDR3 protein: CSVTKLNYNEQFF; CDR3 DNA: TGCAGTGTCACCAAGCTAAACTACAATGAGCAGTTCTTC
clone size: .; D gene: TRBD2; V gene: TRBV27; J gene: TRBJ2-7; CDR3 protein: CASSPEPPTSGSSEEQYF; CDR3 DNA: TGTGCCAGCAGTCCCGAGCCCCCGACTAGCGGGAGTTCCGAGGAGCAGTACTTC
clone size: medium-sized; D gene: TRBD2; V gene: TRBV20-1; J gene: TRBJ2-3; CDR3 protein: CSALSGVDTQYF; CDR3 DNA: TGCAGTGCTCTTAGCGGGGTAGATACGCAGTATTTT
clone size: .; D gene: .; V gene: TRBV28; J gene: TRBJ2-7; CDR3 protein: CASSPTLESSYEQYF; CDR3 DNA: TGTGCCAGCAGTCCCACACTTGAGAGCTCCTACGAGCAGTACTTC
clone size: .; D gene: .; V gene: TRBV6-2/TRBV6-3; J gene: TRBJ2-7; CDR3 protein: CASTEGNEQYF; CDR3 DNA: TGTGCCAGCACCGAGGGGAACGAGCAGTACTTC
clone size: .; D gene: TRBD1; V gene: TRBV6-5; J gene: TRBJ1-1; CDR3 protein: CASSYSGQREAFF; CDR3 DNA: TGTGCCAGCAGTTACTCGGGACAGAGGGAAGCTTTCTTT
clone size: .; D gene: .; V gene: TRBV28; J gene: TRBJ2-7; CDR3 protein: CASKNGGHSYEQYF; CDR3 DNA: TGTGCCAGCAAAAATGGCGGTCACTCCTACGAGCAGTACTTC
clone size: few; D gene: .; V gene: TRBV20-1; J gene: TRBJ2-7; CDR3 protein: CSKQAGYEQYF; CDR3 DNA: TGCAGCAAACAGGCGGGCTACGAGCAGTACTTC
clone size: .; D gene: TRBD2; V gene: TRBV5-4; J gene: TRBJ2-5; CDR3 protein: CASSAIGGGRSQETQYF; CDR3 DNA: TGTGCCAGCAGCGCAATTGGGGGGGGACGGAGCCAAGAGACCCAGTACTTC
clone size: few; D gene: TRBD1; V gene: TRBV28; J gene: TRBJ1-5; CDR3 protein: CASSLRDRDQPQHF; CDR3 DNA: TGTGCCAGCAGTTTACGGGACAGAGATCAGCCCCAGCATTTT
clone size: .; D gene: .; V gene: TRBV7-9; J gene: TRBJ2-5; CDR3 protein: CASSLLYRNQETQYF; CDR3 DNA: TGTGCCAGCAGCTTACTGTACAGAAACCAAGAGACCCAGTACTTC
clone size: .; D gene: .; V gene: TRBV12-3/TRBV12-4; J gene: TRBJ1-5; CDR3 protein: CASSLKGRAQPQHF; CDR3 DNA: TGTGCCAGCAGTTTGAAGGGAAGGGCTCAGCCCCAGCATTTT
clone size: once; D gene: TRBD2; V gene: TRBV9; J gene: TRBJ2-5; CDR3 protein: CASSVGSGTQETQYF; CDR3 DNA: TGTGCCAGCAGCGTAGGGAGCGGGACGCAAGAGACCCAGTACTTC
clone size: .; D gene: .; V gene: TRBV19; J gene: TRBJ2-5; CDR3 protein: CASSTSKETQYF; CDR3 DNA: TGTGCCAGTAGTACCTCAAAAGAGACCCAGTACTTC
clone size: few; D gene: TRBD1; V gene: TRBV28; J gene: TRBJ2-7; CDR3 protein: CASSFLQGLSSSYEQYF; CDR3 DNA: TGTGCCAGCAGCTTCCTACAGGGGCTGTCTAGCTCCTACGAGCAGTACTTC
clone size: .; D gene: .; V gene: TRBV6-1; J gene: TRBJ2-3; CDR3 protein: CASSVVPSGTDTQYF; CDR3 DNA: TGTGCCAGCAGTGTTGTCCCTAGCGGCACAGATACGCAGTATTTT
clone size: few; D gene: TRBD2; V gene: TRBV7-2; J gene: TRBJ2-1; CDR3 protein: CASKRLAGGNNEQFF; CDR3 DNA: TGTGCCAGCAAGCGACTAGCGGGGGGGAACAATGAGCAGTTCTTC
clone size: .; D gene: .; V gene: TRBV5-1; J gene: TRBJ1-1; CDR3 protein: CASSLDRNTEAFF; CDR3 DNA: TGCGCCAGCAGCTTGGATCGGAACACTGAAGCTTTCTTT
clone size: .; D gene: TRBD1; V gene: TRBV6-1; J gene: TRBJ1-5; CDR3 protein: CASSRDRDQPQHF; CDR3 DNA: TGTGCCAGCAGTAGGGACAGGGACCAGCCCCAGCATTTT
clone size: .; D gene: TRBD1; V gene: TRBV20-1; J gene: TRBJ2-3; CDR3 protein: CSAGLRQGAADTQYF; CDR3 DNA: TGCAGCGCAGGGTTGAGACAGGGAGCCGCAGATACGCAGTATTTT
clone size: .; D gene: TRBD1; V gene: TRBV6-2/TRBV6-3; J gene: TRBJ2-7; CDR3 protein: CASSYRGQNEQYF; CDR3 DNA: TGTGCCAGCAGTTACAGGGGGCAAAACGAGCAGTACTTC
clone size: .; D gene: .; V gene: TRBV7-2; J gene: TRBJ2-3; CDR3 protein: CASSLGGASTDTQYF; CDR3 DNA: TGTGCCAGCAGCTTAGGCGGGGCCAGCACAGATACGCAGTATTTT
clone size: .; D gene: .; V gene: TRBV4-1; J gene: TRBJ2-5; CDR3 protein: CASSQEATEETQYF; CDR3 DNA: TGCGCCAGCAGCCAAGAGGCGACAGAAGAGACCCAGTACTTC
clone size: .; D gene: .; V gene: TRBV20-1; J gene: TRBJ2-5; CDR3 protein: CSASEDTRQYF; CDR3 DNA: TGCAGTGCTAGCGAGGACACACGCCAGTACTTC
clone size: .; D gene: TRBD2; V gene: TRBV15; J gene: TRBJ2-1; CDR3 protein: CATSKPGLARDNEQFF; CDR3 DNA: TGTGCCACCAGCAAACCGGGACTAGCCCGAGACAATGAGCAGTTCTTC
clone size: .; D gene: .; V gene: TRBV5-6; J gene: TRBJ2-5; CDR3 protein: CASKQVWGKETQYF; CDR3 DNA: TGTGCCAGCAAACAAGTTTGGGGGAAAGAGACCCAGTACTTC
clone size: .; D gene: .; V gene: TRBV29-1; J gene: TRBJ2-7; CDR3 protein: CSVGRGSYEQYF; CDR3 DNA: TGCAGCGTTGGTCGAGGGTCCTACGAGCAGTACTTC
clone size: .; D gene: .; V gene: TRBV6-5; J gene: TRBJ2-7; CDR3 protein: CASSYRDTTYEQYF; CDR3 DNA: TGTGCCAGCAGTTACAGGGACACTACCTACGAGCAGTACTTC
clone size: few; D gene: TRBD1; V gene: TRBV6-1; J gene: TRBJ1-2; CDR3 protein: CATLSAGQGNYGYTF; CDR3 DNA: TGTGCCACACTGAGCGCGGGACAGGGGAACTATGGCTACACCTTC
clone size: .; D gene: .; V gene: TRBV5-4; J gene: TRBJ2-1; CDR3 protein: CASSPADRSSYNEQFF; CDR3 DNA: TGTGCCAGCAGCCCCGCCGACAGGAGCTCCTACAATGAGCAGTTCTTC
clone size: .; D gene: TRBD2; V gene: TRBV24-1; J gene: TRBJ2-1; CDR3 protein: CATSDAGTTNNEQFF; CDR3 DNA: TGTGCCACCAGTGATGCCGGGACTACGAACAATGAGCAGTTCTTC
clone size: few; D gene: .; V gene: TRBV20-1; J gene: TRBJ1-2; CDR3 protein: CSARDLRGGKANYGYTF; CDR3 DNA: TGCAGTGCTAGAGATCTTAGGGGGGGAAAAGCTAACTATGGCTACACCTTC
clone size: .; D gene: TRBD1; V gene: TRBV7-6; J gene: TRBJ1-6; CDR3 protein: CASSLGTGGSPLHF; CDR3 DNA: TGTGCCAGCAGCTTGGGGACAGGGGGCTCACCCCTCCACTTT
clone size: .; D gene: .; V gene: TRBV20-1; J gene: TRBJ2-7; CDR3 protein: CSARDEKDVKAYEQYF; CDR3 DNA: TGCAGTGCTAGAGATGAAAAGGACGTAAAGGCCTACGAGCAGTACTTC
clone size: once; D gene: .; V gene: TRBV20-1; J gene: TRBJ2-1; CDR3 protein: CSANPSKSYNEQFF; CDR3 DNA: TGCAGTGCTAATCCAAGTAAATCCTACAATGAGCAGTTCTTC
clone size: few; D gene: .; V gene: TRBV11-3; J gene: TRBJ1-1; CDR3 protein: CASSLDGRGGSTEAFF; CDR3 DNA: TGTGCCAGCAGCTTAGATGGAAGGGGCGGAAGTACTGAAGCTTTCTTT
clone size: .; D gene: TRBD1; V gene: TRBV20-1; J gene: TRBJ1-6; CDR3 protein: CSASSGTGGAVNSPLHF; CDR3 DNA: TGCAGTGCTAGTTCCGGGACAGGGGGCGCGGTGAATTCACCCCTCCACTTT
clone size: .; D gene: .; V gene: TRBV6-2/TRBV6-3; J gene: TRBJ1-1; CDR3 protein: CASSYSGEYGAFF; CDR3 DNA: TGTGCCAGCAGTTACTCCGGGGAGTACGGAGCTTTCTTT
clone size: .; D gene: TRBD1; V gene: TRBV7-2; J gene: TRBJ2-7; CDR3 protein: CASSRWDRGYEQYF; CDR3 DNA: TGTGCCAGCAGCCGTTGGGACAGGGGCTACGAGCAGTACTTC
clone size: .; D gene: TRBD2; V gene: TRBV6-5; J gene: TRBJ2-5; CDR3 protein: CASSSRLAGVAQYF; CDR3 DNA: TGTGCCAGCAGTTCTCGCCTAGCGGGAGTGGCCCAGTACTTC
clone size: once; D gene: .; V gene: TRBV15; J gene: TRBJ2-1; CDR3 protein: CATSSSRDNEQFF; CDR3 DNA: TGTGCCACCAGCAGCTCCAGGGACAATGAGCAGTTCTTC